This T cell receptor (beta chain) is drawn from a study of graft-versus-host responses after intestinal transplantation. About the study: Recipients received multivisceral, liver-intestinal, or isolated intestinal transplants. All recipients were given anti-thymocyte globulin induction, and tacrolimus and steroids were then administered for approximately 3 years.

Study findings and constraints: GvH clonotypes were identified within recipient marrow, with a subset emerging first in ileum or blood. After transplant, early declines in HvG clones were associated with peak levels of circulating GvH clones.

Germline CDR1 is LNHDA and CDR2 is SQIVND (reference sequence). CDR3 length: 15 residues. V gave up 3 bases and J gave up 5 bases, with 14 bases separating them. Only in-frame clones appear in the TCRdb table, and some are missing; sequencing was by immunoSEQ multiplex PCR. The table includes under 100,000 clones, 85% to 95% detected once. This clone was seen a handful of times. The antigen is unknown. The source material was unstimulated CD8+ T cells sorted from spleen or lymph node cells, sampled before transplant. The clonotype was recovered from a human donor who was the organ donor for an intestinal transplant. This sequence joins TRBV19 and TRBJ1-5; D is ambiguous. For the CDR3, the DNA is TGTGCCAGTAGTATTTCCCTGGGGAGGGATCAGCCCCAGCATTTT. Amino acid sequence: CASSISLGRDQPQHF.